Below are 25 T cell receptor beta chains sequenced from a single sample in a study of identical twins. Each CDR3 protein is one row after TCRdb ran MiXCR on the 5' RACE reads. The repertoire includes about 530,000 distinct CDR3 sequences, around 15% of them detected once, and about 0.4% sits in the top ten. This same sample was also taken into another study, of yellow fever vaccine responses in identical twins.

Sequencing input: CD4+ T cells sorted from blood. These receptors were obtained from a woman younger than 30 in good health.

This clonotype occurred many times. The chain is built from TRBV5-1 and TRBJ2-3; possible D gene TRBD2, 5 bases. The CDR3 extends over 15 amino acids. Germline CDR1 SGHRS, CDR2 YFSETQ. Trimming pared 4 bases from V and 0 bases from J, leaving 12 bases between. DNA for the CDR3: TGCGCCAGCAGCGTCAGCGGAGCCAGCACAGATACGCAGTATTTT. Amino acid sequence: CASSVSGASTDTQYF.

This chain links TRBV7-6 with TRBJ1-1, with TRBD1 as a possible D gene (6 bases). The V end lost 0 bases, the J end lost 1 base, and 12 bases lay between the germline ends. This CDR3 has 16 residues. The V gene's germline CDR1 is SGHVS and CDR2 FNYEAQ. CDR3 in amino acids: CASSLALGQTNTEAFF. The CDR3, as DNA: TGTGCCAGCAGCTTAGCGCTTGGACAGACGAACACTGAAGCTTTCTTT.

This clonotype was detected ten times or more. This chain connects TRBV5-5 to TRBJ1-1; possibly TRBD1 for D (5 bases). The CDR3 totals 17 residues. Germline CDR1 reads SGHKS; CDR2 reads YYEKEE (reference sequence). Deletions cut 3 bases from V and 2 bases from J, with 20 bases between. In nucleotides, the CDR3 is TGTGCCAGCAGCTGGGGACTGGCGGGGAGGAGTAACACTGAAGCTTTCTTT. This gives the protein CASSWGLAGRSNTEAFF.

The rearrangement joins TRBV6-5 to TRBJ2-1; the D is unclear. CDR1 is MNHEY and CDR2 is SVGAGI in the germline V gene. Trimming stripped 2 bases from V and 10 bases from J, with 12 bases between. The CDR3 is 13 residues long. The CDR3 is CASSYQKEAEQFF. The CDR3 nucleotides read TGTGCCAGCAGTTACCAGAAAGAAGCAGAGCAGTTCTTC.

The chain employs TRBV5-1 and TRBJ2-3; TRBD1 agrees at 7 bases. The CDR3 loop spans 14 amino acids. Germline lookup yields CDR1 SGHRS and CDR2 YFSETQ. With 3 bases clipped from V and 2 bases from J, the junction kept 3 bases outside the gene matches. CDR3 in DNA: TGCGCCAGCAGCTCGACAGGGAACACAGATACGCAGTATTTT. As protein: CASSSTGNTDTQYF.

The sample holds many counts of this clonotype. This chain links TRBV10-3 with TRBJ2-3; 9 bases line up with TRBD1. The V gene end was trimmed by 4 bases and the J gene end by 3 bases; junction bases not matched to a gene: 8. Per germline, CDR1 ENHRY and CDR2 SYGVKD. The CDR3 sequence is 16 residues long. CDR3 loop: CAISAGTGLGTDTQYF. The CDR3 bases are TGTGCCATCAGTGCCGGGACAGGGCTTGGGACAGATACGCAGTATTTT.

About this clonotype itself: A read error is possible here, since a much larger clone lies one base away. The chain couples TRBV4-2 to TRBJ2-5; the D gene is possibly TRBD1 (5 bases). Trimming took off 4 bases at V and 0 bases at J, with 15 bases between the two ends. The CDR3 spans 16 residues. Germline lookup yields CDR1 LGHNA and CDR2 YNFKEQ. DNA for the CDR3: TGTGCCAGCAGCCCAGGGCAGGCCCGGTACCAAGAGACCCAGTACTTC. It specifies CASSPGQARYQETQYF.

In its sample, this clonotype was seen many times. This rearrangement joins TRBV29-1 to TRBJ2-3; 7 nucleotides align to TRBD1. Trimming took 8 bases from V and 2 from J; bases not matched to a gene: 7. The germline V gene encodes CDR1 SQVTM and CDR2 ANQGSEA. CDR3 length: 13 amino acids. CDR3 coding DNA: TGCAGCTCCCACAGGGGCCTCACAGATACGCAGTATTTT. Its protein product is CSSHRGLTDTQYF.

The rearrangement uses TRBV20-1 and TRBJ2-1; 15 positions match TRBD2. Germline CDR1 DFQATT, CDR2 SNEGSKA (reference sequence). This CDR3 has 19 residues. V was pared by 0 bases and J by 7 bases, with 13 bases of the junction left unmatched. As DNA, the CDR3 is TGCAGTGCTAGAGATTACCGGACTAGCGGGAGGGCCGGATTGAATGAGCAGTTCTTC. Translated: CSARDYRTSGRAGLNEQFF.

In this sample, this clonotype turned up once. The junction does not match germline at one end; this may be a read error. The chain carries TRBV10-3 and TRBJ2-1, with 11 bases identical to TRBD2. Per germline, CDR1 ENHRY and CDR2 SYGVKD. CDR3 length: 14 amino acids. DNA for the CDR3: TGTGCCAACAGTGTAGCGGGGGGGGGCAATGAGCAGTTCTTC. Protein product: CANSVAGGGNEQFF.

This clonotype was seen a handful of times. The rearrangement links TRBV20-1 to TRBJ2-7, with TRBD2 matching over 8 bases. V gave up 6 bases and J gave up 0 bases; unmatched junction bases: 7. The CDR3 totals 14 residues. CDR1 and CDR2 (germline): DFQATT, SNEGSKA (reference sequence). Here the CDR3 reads CSATLAAFSYEQYF. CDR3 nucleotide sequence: TGCAGTGCCACACTAGCGGCCTTCTCCTACGAGCAGTACTTC.

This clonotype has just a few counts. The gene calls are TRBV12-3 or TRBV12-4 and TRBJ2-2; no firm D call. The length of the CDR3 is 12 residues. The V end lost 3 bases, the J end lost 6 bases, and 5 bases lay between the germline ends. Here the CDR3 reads CASSFEPGELFF. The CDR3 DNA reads TGTGCCAGCAGTTTTGAACCCGGGGAGCTGTTTTTT.

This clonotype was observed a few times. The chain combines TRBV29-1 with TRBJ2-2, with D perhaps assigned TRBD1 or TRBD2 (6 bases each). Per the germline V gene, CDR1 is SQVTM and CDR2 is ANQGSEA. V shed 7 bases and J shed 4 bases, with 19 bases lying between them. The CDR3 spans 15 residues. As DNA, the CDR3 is TGCAGCGGGACCTATGGGGGGCCGGGCACCGGGGAGCTGTTTTTT. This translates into CSGTYGGPGTGELFF.

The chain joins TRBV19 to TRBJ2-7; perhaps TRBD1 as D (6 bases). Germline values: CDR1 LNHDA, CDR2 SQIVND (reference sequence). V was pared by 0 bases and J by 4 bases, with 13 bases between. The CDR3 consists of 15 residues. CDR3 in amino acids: CASSIDARGSYEQYF. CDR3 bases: TGTGCCAGTAGTATAGACGCCAGGGGAAGTTACGAGCAGTACTTC.

The CDR3 reads CASSPPRRGETGELFF. CDR3 sequence (DNA): TGTGCCAGCAGCCCCCCCCGCCGGGGTGAAACCGGGGAGCTGTTTTTT. The chain has TRBV3-1 and TRBJ2-2; possible D gene TRBD2, 5 bases. The CDR3 contains 16 residues. CDR1 and CDR2 from the germline V gene are LGHDT and YNNKEL (reference sequence). V lost 4 bases and J 5 bases, leaving 17 bases between the germline ends.

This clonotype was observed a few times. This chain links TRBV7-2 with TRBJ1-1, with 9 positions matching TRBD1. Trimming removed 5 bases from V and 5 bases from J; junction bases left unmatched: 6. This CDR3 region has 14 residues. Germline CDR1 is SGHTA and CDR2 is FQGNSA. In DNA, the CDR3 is TGTGCCAGCAGCCAAACAGGGGGCAGAACTGAAGCTTTCTTT. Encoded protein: CASSQTGGRTEAFF.

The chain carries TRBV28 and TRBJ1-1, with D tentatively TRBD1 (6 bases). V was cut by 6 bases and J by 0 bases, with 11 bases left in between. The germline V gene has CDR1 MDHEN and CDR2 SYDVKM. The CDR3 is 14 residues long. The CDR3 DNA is TGTGCCAGCAGAGACGACAGGTTGAACACTGAAGCTTTCTTT. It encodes CASRDDRLNTEAFF.

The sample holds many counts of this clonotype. As DNA, the CDR3 is TGTGCCAGCAGTCACCGGAGACTAGCAGCTACAGATACGCAGTATTTT. It specifies CASSHRRLAATDTQYF. The rearrangement uses TRBV14 and TRBJ2-3; 7 bases match TRBD2. The V segment lost 6 bases and the J segment 3 bases; nucleotides outside the gene matches: 12. Germline assignment: CDR1 SGHDN and CDR2 FVKESK. The CDR3 length is 16 residues.

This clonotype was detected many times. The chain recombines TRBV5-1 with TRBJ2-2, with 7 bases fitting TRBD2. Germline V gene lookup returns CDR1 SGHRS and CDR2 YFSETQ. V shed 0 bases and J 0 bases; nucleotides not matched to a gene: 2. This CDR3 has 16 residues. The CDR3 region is CASSLGGGANTGELFF. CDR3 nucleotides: TGCGCCAGCAGCTTGGGCGGGGGAGCGAACACCGGGGAGCTGTTTTTT.

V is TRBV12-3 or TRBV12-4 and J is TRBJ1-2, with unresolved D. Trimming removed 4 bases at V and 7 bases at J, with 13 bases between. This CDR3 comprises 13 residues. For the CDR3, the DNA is TGTGCCAGCAGTTCGGGGTTAATCGGTGGCTACACCTTC. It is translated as CASSSGLIGGYTF.

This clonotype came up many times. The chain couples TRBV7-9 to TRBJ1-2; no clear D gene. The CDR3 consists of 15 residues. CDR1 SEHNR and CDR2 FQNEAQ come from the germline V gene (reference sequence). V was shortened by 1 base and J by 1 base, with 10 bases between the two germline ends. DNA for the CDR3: TGTGCCAGCAGCTTAGGACGGCGAGATAACTATGGCTACACCTTC. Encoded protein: CASSLGRRDNYGYTF.

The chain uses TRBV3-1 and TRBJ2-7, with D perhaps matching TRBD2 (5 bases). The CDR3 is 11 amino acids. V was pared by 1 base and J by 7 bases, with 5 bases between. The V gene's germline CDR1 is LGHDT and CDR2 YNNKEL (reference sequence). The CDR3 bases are TGTGCCAGCAGCCAAGCGGGGGAGCAGTACGTC. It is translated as CASSQAGEQYV.

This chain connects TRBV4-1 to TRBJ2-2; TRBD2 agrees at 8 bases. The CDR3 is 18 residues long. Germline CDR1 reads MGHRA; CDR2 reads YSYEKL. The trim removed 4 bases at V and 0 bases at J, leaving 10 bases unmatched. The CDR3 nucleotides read TGCGCCAGCAGCCGGGGGGTAGCGGGAAAAGCGAACACCGGGGAGCTGTTTTTT. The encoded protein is CASSRGVAGKANTGELFF.

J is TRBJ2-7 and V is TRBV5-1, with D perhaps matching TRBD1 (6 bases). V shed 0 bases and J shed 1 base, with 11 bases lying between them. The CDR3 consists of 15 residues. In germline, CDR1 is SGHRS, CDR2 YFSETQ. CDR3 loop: CASSLAQGPSYEQYV. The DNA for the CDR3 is TGCGCCAGCAGCTTGGCCCAGGGGCCTTCCTACGAGCAGTACGTC.

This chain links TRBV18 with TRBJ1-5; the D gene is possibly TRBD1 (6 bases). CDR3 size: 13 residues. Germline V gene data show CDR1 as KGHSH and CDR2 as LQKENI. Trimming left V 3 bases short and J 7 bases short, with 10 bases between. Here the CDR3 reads CASSPGARQPQHF. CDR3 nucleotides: TGTGCCAGCTCACCGGGGGCACGGCAGCCCCAGCATTTT.